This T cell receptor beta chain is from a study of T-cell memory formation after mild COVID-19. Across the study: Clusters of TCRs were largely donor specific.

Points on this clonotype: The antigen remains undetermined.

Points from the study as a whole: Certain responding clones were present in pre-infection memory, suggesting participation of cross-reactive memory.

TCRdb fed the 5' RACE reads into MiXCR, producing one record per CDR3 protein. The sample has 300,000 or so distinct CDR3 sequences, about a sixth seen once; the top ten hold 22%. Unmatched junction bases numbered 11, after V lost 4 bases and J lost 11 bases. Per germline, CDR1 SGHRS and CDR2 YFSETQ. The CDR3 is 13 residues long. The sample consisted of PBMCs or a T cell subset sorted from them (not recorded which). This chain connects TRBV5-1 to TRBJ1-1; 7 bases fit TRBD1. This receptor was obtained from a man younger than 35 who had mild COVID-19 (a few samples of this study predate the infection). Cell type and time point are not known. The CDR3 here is CASSTETGRKAFF. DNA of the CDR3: TGCGCCAGCAGCACCGAGACAGGGAGGAAGGCTTTCTTT.